This paragraph reports one T cell receptor beta chain. Here immunoSEQ multiplex PCR was the method, and the copy in TCRdb shows in-frame clones only, minus some. The sample lists 60,000 to 75,000 clones; approximately 86% were seen once. This sample is part of a study of OX40 agonist ivuxolimab in advanced cancers. About the research overall: Each patient was given ivuxolimab into a vein every 2 weeks, at 0.01 to 10 mg/kg. Hepatocellular carcinoma, melanoma, renal cell or head and neck cancer occurred in dose-escalation patients. Cohort: 80% to 85% men, mean age approximately 60, aged roughly 23 to 79.

Per germline, CDR1 SGHTA and CDR2 FQGTGA. V was pared by 5 bases and J by 10 bases, with 5 bases of the junction left unmatched. The CDR3 sequence is 13 residues long. The chain couples TRBV7-3 to TRBJ2-1, with TRBD2 matching over 10 bases. The input for sequencing was CD4+ or CD8+ T cells sorted from blood, taken in a trial of the OX40 agonist ivuxolimab. The sequence derives from an adult with an advanced solid tumor such as melanoma, head and neck, liver or kidney cancer. The CDR3 region is CASSPGLAAEQFF. CDR3 sequence (DNA): TGTGCCAGCAGCCCCGGACTAGCGGCAGAGCAGTTCTTC.